The 7 T cell receptor beta chains listed next were all sequenced from one sample in a study of T cells in Graves' hyperthyroidism and ophthalmopathy. Amplified TCR beta CDR3 regions derived from RNA transcripts. HTBI primers were employed in a first-round RT-PCR of the TCR CDR3. Each CDR3 protein is one row after TCRdb ran MiXCR on the multiplex PCR reads. The sample lists hundreds of thousands of distinct CDR3 sequences, 14% occurring once. Sequencing was done on a sample of blood. These receptors were collected from a woman aged 18 to 35 with Graves' hyperthyroidism.

This clonotype was seen more than once but under ten times. The rearrangement uses TRBV9 and TRBJ2-7, with D unresolved. V was clipped by 4 bases and J by 2 bases, with 13 bases between them. Looked up from germline, CDR1 is SGDLS and CDR2 is YYNGEE. CDR3 size: 14 residues. CDR3 amino acids: CASSPQTAAYEQYF. The CDR3 coding sequence is TGTGCCAGCAGCCCCCAGACTGCAGCCTACGAGCAGTACTTC.

This clonotype has ten or more counts. Here the CDR3 reads CASSTRQSRDQPQHF. In DNA, the CDR3 is TGTGCCAGCAGTACCCGACAATCCAGGGATCAGCCCCAGCATTTT. J is TRBJ1-5 and V is TRBV27, with TRBD1 as a possible D gene (5 bases). The CDR3 has 15 residues. Germline loops: CDR1 MNHEY, CDR2 SMNVEV (reference sequence). Between the trimmed V and J ends, which lost 5 bases and 5 bases, there was a span of 16 bases.

This clonotype was seen only a few times. The chain has TRBV20-1 and TRBJ1-3, with D perhaps matching TRBD1 (6 bases). V was clipped by 0 bases and J by 3 bases, with 15 bases between them. CDR1 and CDR2 from the germline V gene are DFQATT and SNEGSKA (reference sequence). This CDR3 spans 16 amino acids. Here the CDR3 DNA reads TGCAGTGCTAGAGATCTGGACAGCAACTTTGGAAACACCATATATTTT. As protein: CSARDLDSNFGNTIYF.

The sample holds many counts of this clonotype. The genes are TRBV3-1 and TRBJ2-5, with D perhaps matching TRBD2 (5 bases). CDR3 length: 15 residues. V dropped 3 bases and J dropped 6 bases, with 17 bases sitting between them. Germline loops: CDR1 LGHDT, CDR2 YNNKEL (reference sequence). As DNA, the CDR3 is TGTGCCAGCAGCCATTACACTGGCGGGTTGAAGACCCAGTACTTC. Amino acid sequence: CASSHYTGGLKTQYF.

This clonotype came up many times. This sequence joins TRBV4-1 and TRBJ1-5, with D unclear. The CDR3 is 15 amino acids. Deletions cut 4 bases from V and 5 bases from J, with 15 bases between. CDR1 and CDR2 from the germline V gene are MGHRA and YSYEKL. The CDR3 loop reads CASSRQPLADQPQHF. For the CDR3, the DNA is TGCGCCAGCAGCCGACAACCCTTGGCAGATCAGCCCCAGCATTTT.

The J gene is TRBJ2-3, the V gene TRBV2, with D perhaps matching TRBD1 (5 bases). The V and J ends lost 3 bases and 2 bases respectively, with 12 bases between them. Germline V gene sequence: CDR1 SNHLY, CDR2 FYNNEI. The CDR3 runs to 15 residues. The CDR3 here is CASSDDSRSTDTQYF. The CDR3 bases are TGTGCCAGCAGTGACGACAGCCGATCCACAGATACGCAGTATTTT.

This clonotype was observed a handful of times. The gene calls are TRBV24-1 and TRBJ1-2; D might be TRBD1 (6 bases). Looked up from germline, CDR1 is KGHDR and CDR2 is SFDVKD. CDR3 length: 14 residues. V lost 5 bases to trimming and J lost 2 bases, with 11 bases between them. CDR3 sequence: CATSVGGANYGYTF. The CDR3, as DNA: TGTGCCACCAGTGTGGGGGGCGCCAACTATGGCTACACCTTC.